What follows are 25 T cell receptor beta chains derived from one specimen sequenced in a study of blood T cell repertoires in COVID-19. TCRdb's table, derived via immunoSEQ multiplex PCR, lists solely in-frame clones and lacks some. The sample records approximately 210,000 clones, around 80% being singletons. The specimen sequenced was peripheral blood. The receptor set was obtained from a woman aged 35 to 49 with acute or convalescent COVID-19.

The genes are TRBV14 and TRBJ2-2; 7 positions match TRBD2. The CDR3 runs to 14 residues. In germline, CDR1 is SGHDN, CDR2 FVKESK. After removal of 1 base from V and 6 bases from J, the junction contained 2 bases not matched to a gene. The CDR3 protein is CASSQGTSSGELFF. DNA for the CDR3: TGTGCCAGCAGCCAAGGGACTAGTTCCGGGGAGCTGTTTTTT.

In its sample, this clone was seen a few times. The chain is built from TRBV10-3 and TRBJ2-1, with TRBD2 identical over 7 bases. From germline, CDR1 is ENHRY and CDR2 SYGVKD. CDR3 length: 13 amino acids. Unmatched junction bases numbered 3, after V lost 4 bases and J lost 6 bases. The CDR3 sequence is CAISGTSINEQFF. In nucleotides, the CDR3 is TGTGCCATCAGTGGGACTAGTATCAATGAGCAGTTCTTC.

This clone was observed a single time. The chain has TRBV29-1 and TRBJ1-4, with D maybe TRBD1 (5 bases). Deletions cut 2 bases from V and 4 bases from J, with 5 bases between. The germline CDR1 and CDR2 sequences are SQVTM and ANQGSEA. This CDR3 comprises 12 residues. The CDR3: CSVERGNEKLFF. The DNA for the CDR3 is TGCAGCGTTGAAAGGGGTAATGAAAAACTGTTTTTT. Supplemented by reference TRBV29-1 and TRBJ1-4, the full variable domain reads SAVISQKPSRDICQRGTSLTIQCQVDSQVTMMFWYRQQPGQSLTLIATANQGSEATYESGFVIDKFPISRPNLTFSTLTVSNMSPEDSSIYLCSVERGNEKLFFGSGTQLSVL.

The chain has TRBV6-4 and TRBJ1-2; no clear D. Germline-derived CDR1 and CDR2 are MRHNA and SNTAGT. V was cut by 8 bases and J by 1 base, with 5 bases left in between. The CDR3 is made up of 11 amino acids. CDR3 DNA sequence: TGTGCCAGCCGTAATAACTATGGCTACACCTTC. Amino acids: CASRNNYGYTF.

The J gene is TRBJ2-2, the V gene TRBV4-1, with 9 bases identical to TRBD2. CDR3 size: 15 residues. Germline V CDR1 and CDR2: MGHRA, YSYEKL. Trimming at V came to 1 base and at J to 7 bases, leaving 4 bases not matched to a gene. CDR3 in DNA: TGCGCCAGCAGCCAAGTTCCAGCGGGGGGCGGGGAGCTGTTTTTT. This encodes CASSQVPAGGGELFF.

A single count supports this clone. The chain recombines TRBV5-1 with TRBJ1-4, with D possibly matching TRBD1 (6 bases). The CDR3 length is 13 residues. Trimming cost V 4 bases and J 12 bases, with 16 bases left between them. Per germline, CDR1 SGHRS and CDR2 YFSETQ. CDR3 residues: CASSTLGGGELFF. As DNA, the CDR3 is TGCGCCAGCAGCACTCTAGGGGGGGGAGAACTGTTTTTT.

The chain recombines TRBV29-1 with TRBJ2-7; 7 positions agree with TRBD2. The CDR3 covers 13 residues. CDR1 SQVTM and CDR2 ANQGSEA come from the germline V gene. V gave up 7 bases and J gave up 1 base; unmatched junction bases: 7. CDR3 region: CSALTSWSYEQYF. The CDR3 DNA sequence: TGCAGCGCTCTGACTAGCTGGTCCTACGAGCAGTACTTC.

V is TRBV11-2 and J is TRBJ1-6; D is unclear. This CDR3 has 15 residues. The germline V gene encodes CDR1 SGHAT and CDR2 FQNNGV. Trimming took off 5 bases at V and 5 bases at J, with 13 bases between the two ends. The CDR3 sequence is CASSRGRRDNSPLHF. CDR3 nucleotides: TGTGCCAGCAGCCGCGGTCGGAGGGATAATTCACCCCTCCACTTT.

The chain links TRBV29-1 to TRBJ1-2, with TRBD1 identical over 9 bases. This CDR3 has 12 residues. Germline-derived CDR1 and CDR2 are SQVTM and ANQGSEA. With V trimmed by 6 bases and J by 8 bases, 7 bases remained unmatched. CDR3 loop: CSVSTGGIGYTF. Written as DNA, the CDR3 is TGCAGCGTGAGCACAGGGGGCATCGGCTACACCTTC.

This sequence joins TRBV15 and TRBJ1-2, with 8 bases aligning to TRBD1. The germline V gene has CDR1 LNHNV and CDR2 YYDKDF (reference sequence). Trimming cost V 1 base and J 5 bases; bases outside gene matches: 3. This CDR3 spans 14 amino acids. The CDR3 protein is CATSRVRQGYGYTF. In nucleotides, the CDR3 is TGTGCCACCAGCAGAGTTCGACAGGGGTATGGCTACACCTTC. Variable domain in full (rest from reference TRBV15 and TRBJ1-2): DAMVIQNPRYQVTQFGKPVTLSCSQTLNHNVMYWYQQKSSQAPKLLFHYYDKDFNNEADTPDNFQSRRPNTSFCFLDIRSPGLGDTAMYLCATSRVRQGYGYTFGSGTRLTVV.

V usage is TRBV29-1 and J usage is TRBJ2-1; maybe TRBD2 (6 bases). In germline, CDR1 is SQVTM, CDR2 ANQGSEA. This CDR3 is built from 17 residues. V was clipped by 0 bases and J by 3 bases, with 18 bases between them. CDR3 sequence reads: CSVEDLGAGTIYNEQFF. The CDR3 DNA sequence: TGCAGCGTTGAAGATCTTGGGGCGGGGACCATCTACAATGAGCAGTTCTTC.

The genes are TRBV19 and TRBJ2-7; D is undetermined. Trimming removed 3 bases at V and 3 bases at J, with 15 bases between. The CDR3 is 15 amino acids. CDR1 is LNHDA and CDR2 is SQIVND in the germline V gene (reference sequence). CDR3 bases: TGTGCCAGTAGTATTGAGCTTCGAACTTACTACGAGCAGTACTTC. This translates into CASSIELRTYYEQYF.

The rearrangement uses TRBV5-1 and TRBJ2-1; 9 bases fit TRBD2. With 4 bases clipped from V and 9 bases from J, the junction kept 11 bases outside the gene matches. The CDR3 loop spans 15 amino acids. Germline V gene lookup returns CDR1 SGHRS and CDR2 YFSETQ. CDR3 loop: CASSPRGGTNVEQFF. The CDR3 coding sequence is TGCGCCAGCAGCCCGCGGGGGGGTACGAATGTTGAGCAGTTCTTC. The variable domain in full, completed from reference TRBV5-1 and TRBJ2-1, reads KAGVTQTPRYLIKTRGQQVTLSCSPISGHRSVSWYQQTPGQGLQFLFEYFSETQRNKGNFPGRFSGRQFSNSRSEMNVSTLELGDSALYLCASSPRGGTNVEQFFGPGTRLTVL.

In nucleotides, the CDR3 is TGTGCCAGCAGTGAAAGCCTCTACAATGAGCAGTTCTTC. It is translated as CASSESLYNEQFF. The V call is TRBV2, the J call TRBJ2-1; D remains ambiguous. This CDR3 contains 13 residues. Germline V CDR1 and CDR2: SNHLY, FYNNEI. Trimming took off 2 bases at V and 3 bases at J, with 5 bases between the two ends. The whole variable domain, remainder taken from reference TRBV2 and TRBJ2-1, is EPEVTQTPSHQVTQMGQEVILRCVPISNHLYFYWYRQILGQKVEFLVSFYNNEISEKSEIFDDQFSVERPDGSNFTLKIRSTKLEDSAMYFCASSESLYNEQFFGPGTRLTVL.

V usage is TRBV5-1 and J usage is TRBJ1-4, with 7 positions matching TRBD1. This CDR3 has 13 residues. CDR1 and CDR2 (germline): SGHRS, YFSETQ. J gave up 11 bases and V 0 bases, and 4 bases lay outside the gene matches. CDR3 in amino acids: CASSLVSGGKLFF. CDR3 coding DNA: TGCGCCAGCAGCTTGGTTTCAGGGGGGAAACTGTTTTTT.

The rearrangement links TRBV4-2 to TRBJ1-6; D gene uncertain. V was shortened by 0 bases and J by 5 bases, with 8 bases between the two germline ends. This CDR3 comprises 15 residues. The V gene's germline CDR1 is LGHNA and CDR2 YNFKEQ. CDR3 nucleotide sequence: TGTGCCAGCAGCCAAGATTACGGAGATAATTCACCCCTCCACTTT. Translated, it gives CASSQDYGDNSPLHF.

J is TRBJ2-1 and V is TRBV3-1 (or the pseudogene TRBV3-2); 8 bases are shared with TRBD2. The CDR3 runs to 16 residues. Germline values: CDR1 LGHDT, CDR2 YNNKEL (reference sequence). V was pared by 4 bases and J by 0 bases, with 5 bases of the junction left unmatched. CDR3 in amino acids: CASSPFSGDSYNEQFF. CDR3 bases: TGTGCCAGCAGCCCGTTTAGCGGGGACTCCTACAATGAGCAGTTCTTC.

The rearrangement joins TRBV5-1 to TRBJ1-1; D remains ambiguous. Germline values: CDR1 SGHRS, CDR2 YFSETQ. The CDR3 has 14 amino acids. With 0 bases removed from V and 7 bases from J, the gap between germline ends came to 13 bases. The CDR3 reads CASSLVTGSLEAFF. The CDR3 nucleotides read TGCGCCAGCAGCTTGGTGACCGGGTCGCTTGAAGCTTTCTTT.

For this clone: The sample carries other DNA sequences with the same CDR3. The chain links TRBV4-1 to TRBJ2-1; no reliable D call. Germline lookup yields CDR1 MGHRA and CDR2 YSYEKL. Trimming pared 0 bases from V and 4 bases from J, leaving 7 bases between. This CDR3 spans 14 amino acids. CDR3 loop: CASSQDVLYNEQFF. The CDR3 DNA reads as TGCGCCAGCAGCCAAGATGTGTTATACAATGAGCAGTTCTTC.

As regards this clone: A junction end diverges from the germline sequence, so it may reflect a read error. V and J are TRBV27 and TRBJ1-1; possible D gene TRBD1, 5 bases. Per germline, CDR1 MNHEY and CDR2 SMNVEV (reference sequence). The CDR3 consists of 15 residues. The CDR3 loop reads CASSSVVSWGTGAFF. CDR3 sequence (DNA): TGTGCCAGCAGTTCAGTTGTCTCCTGGGGCACTGGAGCTTTCTTT.

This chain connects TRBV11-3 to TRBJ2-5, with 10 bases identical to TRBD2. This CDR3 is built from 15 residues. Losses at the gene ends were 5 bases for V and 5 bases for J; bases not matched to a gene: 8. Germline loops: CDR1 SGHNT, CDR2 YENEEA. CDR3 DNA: TGTGCCAGCAGCACGACTAGCGGGCGAGGGGAGACCCAGTACTTC. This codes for CASSTTSGRGETQYF.

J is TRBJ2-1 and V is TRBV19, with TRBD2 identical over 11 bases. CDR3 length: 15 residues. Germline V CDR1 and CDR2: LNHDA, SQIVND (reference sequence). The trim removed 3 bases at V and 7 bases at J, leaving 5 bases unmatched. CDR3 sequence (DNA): TGTGCCAGTAGTATTGTAGCGGGAGGGTGGAATGAGCAGTTCTTC. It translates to CASSIVAGGWNEQFF.

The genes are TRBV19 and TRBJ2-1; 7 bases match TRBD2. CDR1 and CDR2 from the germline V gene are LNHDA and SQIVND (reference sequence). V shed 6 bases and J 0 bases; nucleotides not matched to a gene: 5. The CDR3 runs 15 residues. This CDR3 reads CASRASGSSYNEQFF. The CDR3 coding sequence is TGTGCCAGTAGGGCTAGCGGAAGCTCCTACAATGAGCAGTTCTTC.

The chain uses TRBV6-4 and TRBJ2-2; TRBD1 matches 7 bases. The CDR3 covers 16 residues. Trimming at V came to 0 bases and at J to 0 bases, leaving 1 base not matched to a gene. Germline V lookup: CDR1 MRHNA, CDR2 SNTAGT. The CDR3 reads CASSDSGQTNTGELFF. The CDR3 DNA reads TGTGCCAGCAGTGACTCGGGACAGACGAACACCGGGGAGCTGTTTTTT.

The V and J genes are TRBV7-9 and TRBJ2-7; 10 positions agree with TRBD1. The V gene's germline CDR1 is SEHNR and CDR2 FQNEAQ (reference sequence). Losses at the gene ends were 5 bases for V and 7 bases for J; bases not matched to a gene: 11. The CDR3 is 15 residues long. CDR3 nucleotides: TGTGCCAGCAGCCTAACTCAGGGACAGGGGAGAGAGCAGTACTTC. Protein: CASSLTQGQGREQYF. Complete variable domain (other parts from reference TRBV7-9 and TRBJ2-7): DTGVSQNPRHKITKRGQNVTFRCDPISEHNRLYWYRQTLGQGPEFLTYFQNEAQLEKSRLLSDRFSAERPKGSFSTLEIQRTEQGDSAMYLCASSLTQGQGREQYFGPGTRLTVT.